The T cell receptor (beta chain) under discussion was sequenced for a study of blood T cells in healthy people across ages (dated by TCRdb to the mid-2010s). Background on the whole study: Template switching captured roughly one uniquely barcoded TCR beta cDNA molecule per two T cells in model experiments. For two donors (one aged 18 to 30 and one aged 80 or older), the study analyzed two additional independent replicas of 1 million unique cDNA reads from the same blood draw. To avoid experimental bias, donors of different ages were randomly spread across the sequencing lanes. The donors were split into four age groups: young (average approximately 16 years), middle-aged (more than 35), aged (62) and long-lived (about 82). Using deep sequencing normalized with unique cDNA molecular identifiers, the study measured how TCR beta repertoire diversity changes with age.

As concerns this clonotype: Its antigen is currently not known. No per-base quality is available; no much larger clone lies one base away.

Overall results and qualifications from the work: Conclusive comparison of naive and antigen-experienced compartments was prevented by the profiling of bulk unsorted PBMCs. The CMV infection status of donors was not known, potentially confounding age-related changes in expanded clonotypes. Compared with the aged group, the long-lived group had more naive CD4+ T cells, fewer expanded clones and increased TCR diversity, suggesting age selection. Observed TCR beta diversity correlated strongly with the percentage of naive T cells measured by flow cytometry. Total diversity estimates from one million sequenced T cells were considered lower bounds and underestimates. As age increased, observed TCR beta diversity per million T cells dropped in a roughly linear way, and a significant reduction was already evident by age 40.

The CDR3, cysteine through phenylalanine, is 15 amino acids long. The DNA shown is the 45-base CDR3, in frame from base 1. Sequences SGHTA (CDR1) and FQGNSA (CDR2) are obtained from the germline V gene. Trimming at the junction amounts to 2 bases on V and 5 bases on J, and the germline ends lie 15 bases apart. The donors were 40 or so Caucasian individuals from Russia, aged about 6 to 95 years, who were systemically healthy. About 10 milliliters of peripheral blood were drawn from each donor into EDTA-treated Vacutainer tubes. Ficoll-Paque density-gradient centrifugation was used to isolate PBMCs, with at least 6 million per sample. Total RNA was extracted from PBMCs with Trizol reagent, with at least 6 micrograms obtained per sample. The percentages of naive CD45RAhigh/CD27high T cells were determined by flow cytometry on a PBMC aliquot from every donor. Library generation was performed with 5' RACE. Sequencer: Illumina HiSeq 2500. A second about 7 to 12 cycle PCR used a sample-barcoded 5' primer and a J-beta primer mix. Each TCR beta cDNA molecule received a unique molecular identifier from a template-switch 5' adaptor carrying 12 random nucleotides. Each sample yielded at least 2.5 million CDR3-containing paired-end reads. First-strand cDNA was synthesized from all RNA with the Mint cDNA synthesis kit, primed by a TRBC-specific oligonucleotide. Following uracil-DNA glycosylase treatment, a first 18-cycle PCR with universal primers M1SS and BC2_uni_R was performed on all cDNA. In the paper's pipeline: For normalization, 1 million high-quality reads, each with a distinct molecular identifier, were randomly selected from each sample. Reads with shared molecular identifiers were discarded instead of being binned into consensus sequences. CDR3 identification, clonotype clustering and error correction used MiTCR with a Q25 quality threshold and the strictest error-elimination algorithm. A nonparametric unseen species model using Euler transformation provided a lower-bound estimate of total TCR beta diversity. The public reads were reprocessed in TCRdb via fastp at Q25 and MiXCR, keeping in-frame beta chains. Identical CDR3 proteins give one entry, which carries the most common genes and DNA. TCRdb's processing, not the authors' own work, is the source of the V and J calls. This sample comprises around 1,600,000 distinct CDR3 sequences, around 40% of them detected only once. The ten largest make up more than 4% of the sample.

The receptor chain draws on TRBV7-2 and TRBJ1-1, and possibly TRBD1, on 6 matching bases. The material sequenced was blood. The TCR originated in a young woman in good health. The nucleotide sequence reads TGTGCCAGCAGCTTAAACGGGGGGCTAAGGACTGAAGCTTTCTTT. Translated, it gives CASSLNGGLRTEAFF.